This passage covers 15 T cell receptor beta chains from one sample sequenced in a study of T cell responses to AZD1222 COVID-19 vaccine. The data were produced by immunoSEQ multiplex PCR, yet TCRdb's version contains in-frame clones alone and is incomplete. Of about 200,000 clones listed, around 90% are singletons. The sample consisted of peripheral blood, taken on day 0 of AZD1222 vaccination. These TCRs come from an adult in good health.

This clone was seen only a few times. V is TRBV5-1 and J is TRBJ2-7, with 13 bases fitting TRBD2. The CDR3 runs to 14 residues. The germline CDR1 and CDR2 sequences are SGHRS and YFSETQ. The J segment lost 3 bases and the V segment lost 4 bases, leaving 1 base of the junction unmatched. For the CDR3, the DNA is TGCGCCAGCAGCGGGACTAGCGGGGTCTACGAGCAGTACTTC. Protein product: CASSGTSGVYEQYF.

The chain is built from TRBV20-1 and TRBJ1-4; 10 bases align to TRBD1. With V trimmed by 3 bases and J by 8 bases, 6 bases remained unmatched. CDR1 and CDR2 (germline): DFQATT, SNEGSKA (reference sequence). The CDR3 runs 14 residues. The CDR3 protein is CSASSGQGGEKLFF. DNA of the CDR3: TGCAGTGCTAGTTCTGGACAGGGGGGAGAAAAACTGTTTTTT.

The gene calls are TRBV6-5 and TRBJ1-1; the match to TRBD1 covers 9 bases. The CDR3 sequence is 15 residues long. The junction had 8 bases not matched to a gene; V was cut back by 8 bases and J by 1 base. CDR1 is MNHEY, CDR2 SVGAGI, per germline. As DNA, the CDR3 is TGTGCCAGCGGGACTCAACAGGGGGCGAACACTGAAGCTTTCTTT. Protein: CASGTQQGANTEAFF.

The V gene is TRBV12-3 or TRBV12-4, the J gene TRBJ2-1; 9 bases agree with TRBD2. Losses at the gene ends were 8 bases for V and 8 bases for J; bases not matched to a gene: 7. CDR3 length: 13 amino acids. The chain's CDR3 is CASLTGLAYEQFF. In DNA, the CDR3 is TGTGCCAGCCTGACGGGACTAGCCTATGAGCAGTTCTTC.

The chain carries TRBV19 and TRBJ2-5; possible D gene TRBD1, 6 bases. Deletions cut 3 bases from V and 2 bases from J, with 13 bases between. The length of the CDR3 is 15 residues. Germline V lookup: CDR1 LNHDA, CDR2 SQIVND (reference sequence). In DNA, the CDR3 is TGTGCCAGTAGTATGGCAGGGGTAAGGCAAGAGACCCAGTACTTC. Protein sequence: CASSMAGVRQETQYF.

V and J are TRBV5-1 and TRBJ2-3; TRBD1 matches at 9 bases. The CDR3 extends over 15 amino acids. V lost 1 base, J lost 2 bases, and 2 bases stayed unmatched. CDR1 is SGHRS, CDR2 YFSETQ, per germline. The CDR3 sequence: CASSLLQGATDTQYF. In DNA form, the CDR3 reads TGCGCCAGCAGCTTGTTACAGGGGGCCACAGATACGCAGTATTTT.

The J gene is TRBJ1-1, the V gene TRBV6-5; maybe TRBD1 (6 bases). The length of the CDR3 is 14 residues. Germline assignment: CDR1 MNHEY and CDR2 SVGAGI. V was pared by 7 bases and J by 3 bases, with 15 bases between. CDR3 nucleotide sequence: TGTGCCAGCACGGAGCAGGGGTCGGACACTGAAGCTTTCTTT. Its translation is CASTEQGSDTEAFF.

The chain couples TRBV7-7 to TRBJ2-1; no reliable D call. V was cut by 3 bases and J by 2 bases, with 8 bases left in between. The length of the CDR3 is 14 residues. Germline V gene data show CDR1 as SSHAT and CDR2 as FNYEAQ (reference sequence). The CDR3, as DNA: TGTGCCAGCAGCTTGGGCGGAACCTACAATGAGCAGTTCTTC. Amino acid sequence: CASSLGGTYNEQFF.

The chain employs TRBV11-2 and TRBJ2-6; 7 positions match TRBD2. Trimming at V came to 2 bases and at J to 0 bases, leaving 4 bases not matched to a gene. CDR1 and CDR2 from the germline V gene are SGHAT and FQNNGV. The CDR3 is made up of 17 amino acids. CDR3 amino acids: CASSLTSVNSGANVLTF. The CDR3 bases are TGTGCCAGCAGCTTAACTAGCGTTAACTCTGGGGCCAACGTCCTGACTTTC. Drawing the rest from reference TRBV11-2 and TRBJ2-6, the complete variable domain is EAGVAQSPRYKIIEKRQSVAFWCNPISGHATLYWYQQILGQGPKLLIQFQNNGVVDDSQLPKDRFSAERLKGVDSTLKIQPAKLEDSAVYLCASSLTSVNSGANVLTFGAGSRLTVL.

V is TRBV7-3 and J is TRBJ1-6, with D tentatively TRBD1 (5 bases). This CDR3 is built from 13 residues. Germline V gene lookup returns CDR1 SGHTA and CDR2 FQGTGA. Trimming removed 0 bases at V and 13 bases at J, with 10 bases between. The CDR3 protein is CASSLTQGSPLHF. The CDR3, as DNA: TGTGCCAGCAGCTTAACGCAGGGTAGCCCCCTCCACTTT.

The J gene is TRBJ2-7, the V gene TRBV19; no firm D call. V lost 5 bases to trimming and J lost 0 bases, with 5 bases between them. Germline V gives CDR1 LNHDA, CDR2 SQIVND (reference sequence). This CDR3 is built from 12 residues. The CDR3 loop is CASSSSSYEQYF. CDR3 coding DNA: TGTGCCAGTAGTTCCAGCTCCTACGAGCAGTACTTC.

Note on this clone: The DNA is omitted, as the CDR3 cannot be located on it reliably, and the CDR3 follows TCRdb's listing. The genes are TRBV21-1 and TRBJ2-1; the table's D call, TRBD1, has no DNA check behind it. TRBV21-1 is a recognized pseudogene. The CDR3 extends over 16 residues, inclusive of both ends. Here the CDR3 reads CASSKVAGGTLDEQFF.

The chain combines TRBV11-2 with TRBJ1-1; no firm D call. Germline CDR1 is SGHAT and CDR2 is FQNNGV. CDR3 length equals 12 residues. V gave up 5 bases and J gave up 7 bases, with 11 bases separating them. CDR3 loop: CASSPGPGEAFF. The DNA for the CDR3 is TGTGCCAGCAGCCCCGGCCCGGGTGAAGCTTTCTTT.

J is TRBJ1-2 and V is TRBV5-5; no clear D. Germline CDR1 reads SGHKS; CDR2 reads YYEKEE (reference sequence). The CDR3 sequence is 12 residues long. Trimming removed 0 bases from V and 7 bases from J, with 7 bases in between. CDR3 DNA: TGTGCCAGCAGCTTGGGGCAAGTTGGCTACACCTTC. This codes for CASSLGQVGYTF.

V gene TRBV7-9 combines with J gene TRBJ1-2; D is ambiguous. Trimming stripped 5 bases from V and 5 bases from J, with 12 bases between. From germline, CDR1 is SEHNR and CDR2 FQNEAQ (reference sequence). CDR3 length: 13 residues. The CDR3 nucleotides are TGTGCCAGCAGCCCTACAGATCCTTATGGCTACACCTTC. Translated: CASSPTDPYGYTF. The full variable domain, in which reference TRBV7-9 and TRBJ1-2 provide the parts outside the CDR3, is DTGVSQNPRHKITKRGQNVTFRCDPISEHNRLYWYRQTLGQGPEFLTYFQNEAQLEKSRLLSDRFSAERPKGSFSTLEIQRTEQGDSAMYLCASSPTDPYGYTFGSGTRLTVV.